Shown below are 10 T cell receptor beta chains from a single sample sequenced in a study of beta chain features in type 1 diabetes. Whole-study results and caveats: Shortening that was moderate but significant affected the TCRB CDR3s of Type 1 diabetes patients in all four CD4+ subsets.

Their specific antigens are unknown. The study reverse transcribed the entire isolated RNA, so it sequenced expressed TCRB transcripts. Sequenced by immunoSEQ multiplex PCR; TCRdb stores in-frame clones only, minus some. The data contain some 290,000 clones, around 25% of them seen just once; the ten biggest clones take up about 0.011%. Sequencing was carried out using naive CD4+ T cells from blood. The receptors were sampled from a woman in her twenties or thirties with type 1 diabetes.

In DNA, the CDR3 is TGCGCCAGCAGCACCGACTTACAGGGGCATAATGAGCAGTTCTTC. It encodes CASSTDLQGHNEQFF. The rearrangement links TRBV5-1 to TRBJ2-1, with 7 bases lining up with TRBD1. Germline loops: CDR1 SGHRS, CDR2 YFSETQ. This CDR3 has 15 amino acids. V lost 4 bases, J lost 7 bases, and 11 bases stayed unmatched.

In this sample, this clone turned up a few times. V usage is TRBV6-6 and J usage is TRBJ1-1, with 9 bases that match TRBD1. The length of the CDR3 is 14 residues. V was pared by 6 bases and J by 4 bases, with 6 bases of the junction left unmatched. CDR1 is MNHNY, CDR2 SVGAGI, per germline (reference sequence). The CDR3 DNA is TGTGCCAGCAGGAGGACAGGGGTCGGCACTGAAGCTTTCTTT. This sequence encodes CASRRTGVGTEAFF.

This clone has a handful of counts. The chain joins TRBV29-1 to TRBJ2-5; 8 nucleotides match TRBD2. J gave up 5 bases and V 4 bases, and 3 bases lay outside the gene matches. The germline CDR1 and CDR2 sequences are SQVTM and ANQGSEA. The CDR3 is 12 amino acids. The CDR3 nucleotides are TGCAGCGTTGCGGGACTAGACGAGACCCAGTACTTC. Protein: CSVAGLDETQYF. The full variable domain, its missing parts supplied by reference TRBV29-1 and TRBJ2-5, is SAVISQKPSRDICQRGTSLTIQCQVDSQVTMMFWYRQQPGQSLTLIATANQGSEATYESGFVIDKFPISRPNLTFSTLTVSNMSPEDSSIYLCSVAGLDETQYFGPGTRLLVL.

The chain recombines TRBV5-1 with TRBJ1-1; D remains ambiguous. Looked up from germline, CDR1 is SGHRS and CDR2 is YFSETQ. V was trimmed by 3 bases and J by 4 bases, leaving 10 bases between them. The CDR3 is 13 residues long. DNA of the CDR3: TGCGCCAGCAGCTCCGTTTCGGGCACTGAAGCTTTCTTT. Its translation: CASSSVSGTEAFF.

In this sample, this clone turned up a few times. The chain couples TRBV30 to TRBJ2-7; 10 bases line up with TRBD2. Trimming removed 1 base from V and 13 bases from J; junction bases left unmatched: 13. The CDR3 is made up of 14 amino acids. CDR1 and CDR2 (germline): GTSNPN, SVGIG (reference sequence). The CDR3 loop is CAWSARGLAENKYF. CDR3 nucleotides: TGTGCCTGGAGTGCCCGCGGACTAGCGGAAAATAAATACTTC.

This rearrangement joins TRBV30 to TRBJ1-3; tentatively, D is TRBD1 (6 bases). Germline assignment: CDR1 GTSNPN and CDR2 SVGIG (reference sequence). V was shortened by 4 bases and J by 0 bases, with 16 bases between the two germline ends. The CDR3 extends over 16 amino acids. Here the CDR3 reads CAWTAWDNPSGNTIYF. CDR3 bases: TGTGCCTGGACCGCGTGGGACAACCCCTCTGGAAACACCATATATTTT.

V is TRBV2 and J is TRBJ1-2; TRBD1 might be the D (6 bases). Germline V gives CDR1 SNHLY, CDR2 FYNNEI. CDR3 size: 15 residues. The germline V and J ends were trimmed by 2 bases and 7 bases, with 17 bases remaining between them. CDR3 in amino acids: CASSESGRGPPGYTF. DNA of the CDR3: TGTGCCAGCAGTGAATCGGGCAGGGGACCGCCTGGCTACACCTTC.

The CDR3 DNA is TGCGCCAGCAGGAGCAGGACTAGCGGACCCGATGAGCAGTTCTTC. Translating it yields CASRSRTSGPDEQFF. The J gene is TRBJ2-1, the V gene TRBV5-1, with TRBD2 matching over 10 bases. The CDR3 extends over 15 amino acids. Germline CDR1 and CDR2: SGHRS and YFSETQ. The trim removed 5 bases at V and 8 bases at J, leaving 10 bases unmatched.

This clone was observed a handful of times. This chain joins TRBV7-2 and TRBJ2-7; D remains unclear. The V and J ends lost 3 bases and 1 base respectively, with 4 bases between them. CDR1 is SGHTA and CDR2 is FQGNSA in the germline V gene. The CDR3 loop spans 12 amino acids. The DNA for the CDR3 is TGTGCCAGCAGCTTGTCGTCCTACGAGCAGTACTTC. Protein: CASSLSSYEQYF. Combining the CDR3 with reference TRBV7-2 and TRBJ2-7 gives the whole variable domain GAGVSQSPSNKVTEKGKDVELRCDPISGHTALYWYRQSLGQGLEFLIYFQGNSAPDKSGLPSDRFSAERTGGSVSTLTIQRTQQEDSAVYLCASSLSSYEQYFGPGTRLTVT.

This clone turned up a few times. One junction end does not reproduce the germline sequence, and a read error may be involved. V is TRBV7-7 and J is TRBJ2-2; no clear D. Germline lookup yields CDR1 SSHAT and CDR2 FNYEAQ (reference sequence). This CDR3 spans 15 amino acids. The CDR3 here is CASSRGEANTGELFF. The CDR3 DNA reads as TGTGCTAGCAGCCGCGGCGAAGCGAACACCGGGGAGCTGTTTTTT.